Each of the 28 T cell receptor beta chains below was sequenced from the same sample in a study of shared clonotypes between healthy human individuals. TCRdb keeps only in-frame clones here, not all; method: immunoSEQ multiplex PCR. The sample holds some 1.4 million clones, 96% seen once. Material: naive CD4+ T cells sorted from blood. Specified subset: CD45RA+ positively selected. The source is a man younger than 45 in good health.

This clone was found a few times. This sequence joins TRBV11-2 and TRBJ1-2; D is unclear. Per the germline V gene, CDR1 is SGHAT and CDR2 is FQNNGV. Deletions cut 6 bases from V and 5 bases from J, with 13 bases between. CDR3 length: 13 residues. The CDR3 DNA follows: TGTGCCAGCAGACATGGGCGTGAATATGGCTACACCTTC. This gives the protein CASRHGREYGYTF.

The V and J genes are TRBV13 and TRBJ2-1, with 8 bases that match TRBD2. The CDR3 is made up of 17 amino acids. From germline, CDR1 is PRHDT and CDR2 FYEKMQ (reference sequence). Germline trimming cut 5 bases from V and 1 base from J; bases unmatched to any gene: 10. CDR3 protein: CASSHSSGWGSYNEQFF. The CDR3 DNA reads TGTGCCAGCAGCCATTCTAGCGGGTGGGGGTCCTACAATGAGCAGTTCTTC. The full variable domain, its missing parts supplied by reference TRBV13 and TRBJ2-1, is AAGVIQSPRHLIKEKRETATLKCYPIPRHDTVYWYQQGPGQDPQFLISFYEKMQSDKGSIPDRFSAQQFSDYHSELNMSSLELGDSALYFCASSHSSGWGSYNEQFFGPGTRLTVL.

The chain has TRBV4-3 and TRBJ2-1; 8 bases are shared with TRBD1. Per the germline V gene, CDR1 is LGHNA and CDR2 is YSLEER. Losses at the gene ends were 5 bases for V and 7 bases for J; bases not matched to a gene: 4. The CDR3 consists of 13 residues. The CDR3 here is CASSTDRVNEQFF. CDR3 bases: TGCGCCAGCAGCACGGACAGGGTTAATGAGCAGTTCTTC.

This chain uses TRBV18 with TRBJ2-7, with 9 nucleotides matching TRBD2. The CDR3 totals 16 residues. Germline CDR1 and CDR2: KGHSH and LQKENI. V lost 3 bases, J lost 1 base, and 7 bases stayed unmatched. The CDR3 DNA follows: TGTGCCAGCTCACCGAAACAAACTAGCGGGTCCTACGAGCAGTACTTC. It is translated as CASSPKQTSGSYEQYF.

V gene TRBV5-6 combines with J gene TRBJ2-3, with 10 bases that match TRBD2. With 3 bases clipped from V and 8 bases from J, the junction kept 6 bases outside the gene matches. The CDR3 is 14 residues long. The germline V gene encodes CDR1 SGHDT and CDR2 YYEEEE. The DNA for the CDR3 is TGTGCCAGCAGCTCACTAGCGGGATCTGTTACGCAGTATTTT. It specifies CASSSLAGSVTQYF.

This chain uses TRBV5-1 with TRBJ2-7; tentatively, D is TRBD2 (6 bases). The CDR3 is made up of 18 amino acids. V dropped 4 bases and J dropped 10 bases, with 33 bases sitting between them. From germline, CDR1 is SGHRS and CDR2 YFSETQ. The CDR3 here is CASSNRPPGVAYREVQYF. CDR3 coding DNA: TGCGCCAGCAGCAACCGACCGCCGGGGGTTGCTTACAGAGAAGTACAGTACTTC.

This sequence joins TRBV20-1 and TRBJ1-1; D ambiguous. The germline CDR1 and CDR2 sequences are DFQATT and SNEGSKA (reference sequence). CDR3 length: 11 amino acids. V lost 1 base and J lost 8, with 8 bases in between. CDR3 loop: CSARGGEEAFF. The DNA for the CDR3 is TGCAGTGCTAGAGGGGGAGAAGAAGCTTTCTTT.

V gene TRBV28 combines with J gene TRBJ2-3; 11 bases map to TRBD2. CDR1 is MDHEN and CDR2 is SYDVKM in the germline V gene. V trimming: 2 bases; J trimming: 11 bases; junction bases outside the gene matches: 6. The CDR3 runs 14 residues. CDR3 coding DNA: TGTGCCAGCAGTTTAGTGGGGACTAGCGGTGTGCAGTATTTT. Its translation is CASSLVGTSGVQYF.

V and J are TRBV28 and TRBJ2-1; D gene uncertain. Per the germline V gene, CDR1 is MDHEN and CDR2 is SYDVKM. The CDR3 has 12 amino acids. Trimming stripped 0 bases from V and 10 bases from J, with 7 bases between. CDR3 region: CASSLWDLEQFF. CDR3 coding DNA: TGTGCCAGCAGTTTATGGGATTTGGAGCAGTTCTTC. Together with reference TRBV28 and TRBJ2-1, the CDR3 gives the full variable domain: DVKVTQSSRYLVKRTGEKVFLECVQDMDHENMFWYRQDPGLGLRLIYFSYDVKMKEKGDIPEGYSVSREKKERFSLILESASTNQTSMYLCASSLWDLEQFFGPGTRLTVL.

CDR3 sequence: CASSDSGGYNEQFF. CDR3 coding DNA: TGTGCCAGCAGTGACTCTGGAGGGTACAATGAGCAGTTCTTC. J is TRBJ2-1 and V is TRBV6-4; D may be TRBD2 (6 bases). The germline V gene has CDR1 MRHNA and CDR2 SNTAGT. V lost 0 bases to trimming and J lost 4 bases, with 7 bases between them. The CDR3 loop spans 14 amino acids.

V gene TRBV6-5 combines with J gene TRBJ2-3, with no clear D. The CDR3 length is 13 residues. V was shortened by 6 bases and J by 7 bases, with 14 bases between the two germline ends. Germline V gene lookup returns CDR1 MNHEY and CDR2 SVGAGI. CDR3 region: CASSPNSAYTQYF. CDR3 coding DNA: TGTGCCAGCAGCCCTAACAGTGCTTATACGCAGTATTTT.

The rearrangement joins TRBV7-2 to TRBJ2-1; D is perhaps TRBD2 (6 bases). Germline CDR1 SGHTA, CDR2 FQGNSA. Between the trimmed V and J ends, which lost 4 bases and 8 bases, there was a span of 24 bases. CDR3 length: 17 residues. As DNA, the CDR3 is TGTGCCAGCAGCTCCCCCCCTAGCGCCGCGGGCGACGATGAGCAGTTCTTC. Encoded protein: CASSSPPSAAGDDEQFF.

The chain employs TRBV28 and TRBJ2-6, with D unclear. Per germline, CDR1 MDHEN and CDR2 SYDVKM. CDR3 length: 15 residues. Trimming shortened V by 2 bases and J by 0 bases, and 5 bases separated the two germline ends. The chain's CDR3 is CASSLSRSGANVLTF. The CDR3 nucleotides are TGTGCCAGCAGTTTAAGTCGCTCTGGGGCCAACGTCCTGACTTTC.

The V gene is TRBV6-6, the J gene TRBJ2-2; 11 nucleotides line up with TRBD1. After removal of 1 base from V and 6 bases from J, the junction contained 4 bases not matched to a gene. Per the germline V gene, CDR1 is MNHNY and CDR2 is SVGAGI (reference sequence). This CDR3 comprises 16 residues. The CDR3 nucleotides are TGTGCCAGCAGTTACTTGGGACAGGGGGTGTCCGGGGAGCTGTTTTTT. As protein: CASSYLGQGVSGELFF.

This chain connects TRBV6-6 to TRBJ2-3; D possibly corresponds to TRBD1 (5 bases). In germline, CDR1 is MNHNY, CDR2 SVGAGI (reference sequence). This CDR3 region has 14 residues. Trimming cost V 2 bases and J 5 bases, with 11 bases left between them. The CDR3 reads CASSYRQGKDTQYF. The CDR3 DNA is TGTGCCAGCAGTTACCGGCAGGGCAAAGATACGCAGTATTTT.

The chain employs TRBV6-5 and TRBJ2-6; D uncertain. Trimming stripped 3 bases from V and 3 bases from J, with 12 bases between. Germline V gives CDR1 MNHEY, CDR2 SVGAGI. The CDR3 length is 16 residues. The CDR3 coding sequence is TGTGCCAGCAGTTATTTCCCTCAAGGTGGGGCCAACGTCCTGACTTTC. It encodes CASSYFPQGGANVLTF.

The rearrangement joins TRBV6-6 to TRBJ2-1, with D tentatively TRBD2 (6 bases). V lost 6 bases, J lost 6 bases, and 18 bases lay in between. The CDR3 loop spans 15 amino acids. The germline V gene has CDR1 MNHNY and CDR2 SVGAGI (reference sequence). The CDR3 sequence: CASRLGRGGRNEQFF. The CDR3 DNA is TGTGCCAGCAGGTTGGGGCGGGGCGGGCGCAATGAGCAGTTCTTC.

The gene calls are TRBV27 and TRBJ2-7, with unresolved D. V dropped 3 bases and J dropped 6 bases, with 15 bases sitting between them. CDR3 size: 14 residues. CDR1 is MNHEY and CDR2 is SMNVEV in the germline V gene (reference sequence). The CDR3 region is CASSFLLRGSEQYF. CDR3 nucleotides: TGTGCCAGCAGTTTCCTCCTACGCGGTAGCGAGCAGTACTTC.

Turning to this clone: Other DNA sequences in this specimen translate into the identical CDR3. The genes are TRBV7-9 and TRBJ2-5; D is uncertain. This CDR3 spans 12 amino acids. CDR1 is SEHNR, CDR2 FQNEAQ, per germline (reference sequence). V was pared by 2 bases and J by 2 bases, with 3 bases between. CDR3 sequence reads: CASSLLQETQYF. For the CDR3, the DNA is TGTGCCAGCAGCTTACTACAAGAGACCCAGTACTTC.

For this clone: Other DNA sequences within the sample encode an identical CDR3. The rearrangement joins TRBV19 to TRBJ2-3; 7 nucleotides align to TRBD2. This CDR3 has 15 residues. The germline V gene has CDR1 LNHDA and CDR2 SQIVND (reference sequence). With 5 bases clipped from V and 3 bases from J, the junction kept 8 bases outside the gene matches. The CDR3 DNA sequence: TGTGCCAGTAGTCGTCCGGGAGGTGGTACAGATACGCAGTATTTT. This codes for CASSRPGGGTDTQYF.

This sequence joins TRBV10-3 and TRBJ2-2; D not resolved. The CDR3 is made up of 16 amino acids. V lost 0 bases to trimming and J lost 0 bases, with 8 bases between them. Germline loops: CDR1 ENHRY, CDR2 SYGVKD. This CDR3 reads CAISESRASNTGELFF. CDR3 bases: TGTGCCATCAGTGAGTCACGGGCCTCGAACACCGGGGAGCTGTTTTTT.

This chain uses TRBV6-5 with TRBJ1-1; 7 nucleotides line up with TRBD1. Germline CDR1 is MNHEY and CDR2 is SVGAGI. This CDR3 has 14 amino acids. V was clipped by 8 bases and J by 3 bases; unmatched bases: 9. The CDR3 is CASRQGPWDTEAFF. CDR3 in DNA: TGTGCCAGCCGACAGGGTCCGTGGGACACTGAAGCTTTCTTT.

This clone was recorded only once. The J gene is TRBJ2-5, the V gene TRBV19, with TRBD2 as a possible D gene (6 bases). V lost 3 bases and J 5 bases, leaving 16 bases between the germline ends. Germline assignment: CDR1 LNHDA and CDR2 SQIVND (reference sequence). The length of the CDR3 is 15 residues. The CDR3 spells CASSIIGGDGETQYF. In DNA form, the CDR3 reads TGTGCCAGTAGTATTATCGGCGGGGACGGGGAGACCCAGTACTTC.

V and J are TRBV11-2 and TRBJ2-7, with 11 bases aligning to TRBD1. Germline CDR1 is SGHAT and CDR2 is FQNNGV. This CDR3 is built from 15 residues. With 5 bases clipped from V and 7 bases from J, the junction kept 10 bases outside the gene matches. The CDR3 protein is CASSPWTGGSGEQYF. In DNA, the CDR3 is TGTGCCAGCAGCCCATGGACAGGGGGCTCGGGGGAGCAGTACTTC. Drawing the rest from reference TRBV11-2 and TRBJ2-7, the complete variable domain is EAGVAQSPRYKIIEKRQSVAFWCNPISGHATLYWYQQILGQGPKLLIQFQNNGVVDDSQLPKDRFSAERLKGVDSTLKIQPAKLEDSAVYLCASSPWTGGSGEQYFGPGTRLTVT.

This clone was counted once. The chain couples TRBV18 to TRBJ2-1; 10 nucleotides align to TRBD2. The CDR3 is 17 amino acids. Germline assignment: CDR1 KGHSH and CDR2 LQKENI. V lost 4 bases, J lost 4 bases, and 10 bases stayed unmatched. CDR3 sequence reads: CASSLEPSGRGYNEQFF. CDR3 bases: TGTGCCAGCTCACTTGAACCTAGCGGGAGAGGATACAATGAGCAGTTCTTC. The full variable domain, in which reference TRBV18 and TRBJ2-1 provide the parts outside the CDR3, is NAGVMQNPRHLVRRRGQEARLRCSPMKGHSHVYWYRQLPEEGLKFMVYLQKENIIDESGMPKERFSAEFPKEGPSILRIQQVVRGDSAAYFCASSLEPSGRGYNEQFFGPGTRLTVL.

The chain is built from TRBV30 and TRBJ1-2; weak D call: TRBD1 (6 bases). This CDR3 spans 15 amino acids. The germline V gene has CDR1 GTSNPN and CDR2 SVGIG (reference sequence). The V end lost 3 bases, the J end lost 4 bases, and 18 bases lay between the germline ends. CDR3 sequence: CAWSTKQGRGYGYTF. CDR3 in DNA: TGTGCCTGGAGCACCAAACAGGGACGGGGCTATGGCTACACCTTC.

On this clone: The same CDR3 also results from other DNA sequences found in this sample. The CDR3 loop is CASSVSLRGNEQFF. CDR3 in DNA: TGTGCCAGCAGCGTGAGCCTACGCGGCAATGAGCAGTTCTTC. The chain couples TRBV9 to TRBJ2-1; D is unresolved. This CDR3 spans 14 amino acids. V lost 2 bases and J lost 6, with 12 bases in between. Germline V gives CDR1 SGDLS, CDR2 YYNGEE.

The V gene is TRBV7-9, the J gene TRBJ2-7; 10 bases line up with TRBD2. J lost 0 bases, V lost 5 bases, and 10 bases had no gene match. From germline, CDR1 is SEHNR and CDR2 FQNEAQ (reference sequence). The CDR3 spans 17 residues. For the CDR3, the DNA is TGTGCCAGCAGCCCAGGGGGGCTAGCGGGAGACTCCTACGAGCAGTACTTC. Translated: CASSPGGLAGDSYEQYF.